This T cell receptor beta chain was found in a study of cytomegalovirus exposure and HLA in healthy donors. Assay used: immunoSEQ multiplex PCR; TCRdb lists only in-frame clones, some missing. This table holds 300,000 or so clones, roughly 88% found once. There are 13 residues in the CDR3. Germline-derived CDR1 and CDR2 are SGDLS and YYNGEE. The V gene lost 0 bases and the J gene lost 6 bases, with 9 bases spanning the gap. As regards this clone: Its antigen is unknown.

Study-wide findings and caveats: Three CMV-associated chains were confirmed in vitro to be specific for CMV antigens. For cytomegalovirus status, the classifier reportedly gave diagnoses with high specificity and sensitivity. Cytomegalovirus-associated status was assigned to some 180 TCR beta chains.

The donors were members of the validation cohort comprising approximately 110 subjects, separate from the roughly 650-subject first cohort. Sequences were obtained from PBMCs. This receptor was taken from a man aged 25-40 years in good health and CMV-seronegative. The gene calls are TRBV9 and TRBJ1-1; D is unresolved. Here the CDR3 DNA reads TGTGCCAGCAGCGTAGAACCGGGGTCTGAAGCTTTCTTT. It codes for CASSVEPGSEAFF.